The 11 T cell receptor beta chains given below trace back to one sample, sequenced in a study of beta chain features in type 1 diabetes. What was sequenced were expressed TCRB transcripts, since all of the isolated RNA had been reverse transcribed. Libraries were prepared by immunoSEQ multiplex PCR; TCRdb keeps only in-frame clonotypes and omits some of them. The sample consists of 35,000 to 45,000 clones, roughly 70% of them appearing once. What these receptors recognize is not known. Study-wide findings and caveats: Type 1 diabetes patients had moderately but significantly shorter TCRB CDR3s in all four CD4+ subsets.

Sequences were obtained from Tregs from blood. Receptor source: a man aged 25 to 40 with type 1 diabetes. Some clones in this sample may be carry-over from other donors' samples.

The rearrangement uses TRBV11-2 and TRBJ2-3; perhaps TRBD2 as D (6 bases). Germline V gene data show CDR1 as SGHAT and CDR2 as FQNNGV. The CDR3 has 17 amino acids. The V end was cut by 3 bases, the J end by 1 base, with 17 bases between. CDR3 DNA sequence: TGTGCCAGCAGCTTGGGTATCGGCTTAGCGGGCACAGATACGCAGTATTTT. Amino acids: CASSLGIGLAGTDTQYF.

The chain joins TRBV6-1 to TRBJ2-7; 9 bases fit TRBD1. Per the germline V gene, CDR1 is MNHNS and CDR2 is SASEGT. V trimming: 6 bases; J trimming: 3 bases; junction bases outside the gene matches: 3. The CDR3 has 13 amino acids. CDR3 sequence: CASRRDRVYEQYF. Here the CDR3 DNA reads TGTGCCAGCAGAAGGGACAGGGTCTACGAGCAGTACTTC.

CDR3 amino acids: CASSLGDRAGTQYF. CDR3 DNA: TGCGCCAGCAGCCTGGGTGACAGGGCAGGGACCCAGTACTTC. The chain links TRBV5-1 to TRBJ2-5, with 7 nucleotides matching TRBD1. Trimming took 4 bases from V and 7 from J; bases not matched to a gene: 10. The CDR3 totals 14 residues. The germline V gene has CDR1 SGHRS and CDR2 YFSETQ.

The gene calls are TRBV18 and TRBJ1-5; 10 bases map to TRBD1. The length of the CDR3 is 15 residues. V was pared by 2 bases and J by 5 bases, with 3 bases of the junction left unmatched. The germline gives CDR1 KGHSH, CDR2 LQKENI. CDR3 amino acids: CASSPWTGGDQPQHF. CDR3 sequence (DNA): TGTGCCAGCTCACCATGGACAGGGGGGGATCAGCCCCAGCATTTT. Drawing the rest from reference TRBV18 and TRBJ1-5, the complete variable domain is NAGVMQNPRHLVRRRGQEARLRCSPMKGHSHVYWYRQLPEEGLKFMVYLQKENIIDESGMPKERFSAEFPKEGPSILRIQQVVRGDSAAYFCASSPWTGGDQPQHFGDGTRLSIL.

This clone was found a few times. The rearrangement uses TRBV18 and TRBJ2-3; 8 bases match TRBD2. Germline V CDR1 and CDR2: KGHSH, LQKENI. The junction had 5 bases not matched to a gene; V was cut back by 1 base and J by 5 bases. This CDR3 contains 15 residues. The CDR3 DNA follows: TGTGCCAGCTCACCACGAGCGGGGGCTGGAGATACGCAGTATTTT. Amino acid sequence: CASSPRAGAGDTQYF. The entire variable domain, with the rest obtained from reference TRBV18 and TRBJ2-3, is as follows: NAGVMQNPRHLVRRRGQEARLRCSPMKGHSHVYWYRQLPEEGLKFMVYLQKENIIDESGMPKERFSAEFPKEGPSILRIQQVVRGDSAAYFCASSPRAGAGDTQYFGPGTRLTVL.

This clone showed up just once. The rearrangement links TRBV19 to TRBJ1-1; D not resolved. Germline CDR1 LNHDA, CDR2 SQIVND (reference sequence). The germline V and J ends were trimmed by 5 bases and 8 bases, with 9 bases remaining between them. The CDR3 loop spans 11 amino acids. The CDR3 region is CASSGGGEAFF. CDR3 nucleotide sequence: TGTGCCAGTAGTGGTGGAGGGGAAGCTTTCTTT.

This clone came up once. The V gene is TRBV11-2, the J gene TRBJ1-1; a possible D gene is TRBD1 (6 bases). The CDR3 length is 14 residues. CDR1 is SGHAT and CDR2 is FQNNGV in the germline V gene. With 5 bases removed from V and 5 bases from J, the gap between germline ends came to 15 bases. Here the CDR3 reads CASSAYRVGTEAFF. The CDR3 DNA sequence: TGTGCCAGCAGCGCGTACAGGGTAGGAACTGAAGCTTTCTTT.

CDR3 in amino acids: CASSRGGAYETQYF. CDR3 sequence (DNA): TGTGCCAGCAGCCGCGGGGGGGCATATGAGACCCAGTACTTC. J is TRBJ2-5 and V is TRBV7-2; 9 nucleotides align to TRBD2. Per germline, CDR1 SGHTA and CDR2 FQGNSA. The CDR3 is 14 residues long. The V gene end was trimmed by 5 bases and the J gene end by 5 bases; junction bases not matched to a gene: 6.

This clone was seen a few times. The chain is built from TRBV7-3 and TRBJ2-1; maybe TRBD2 (6 bases). The CDR3 length is 12 residues. V gave up 4 bases and J gave up 7 bases, with 8 bases separating them. In germline, CDR1 is SGHTA, CDR2 FQGTGA. The CDR3 spells CASSSRGNEQFF. DNA for the CDR3: TGTGCCAGCAGCTCCCGGGGGAATGAGCAGTTCTTC.

This chain links TRBV10-3 with TRBJ2-1; TRBD1 agrees at 10 bases. The CDR3 runs 13 residues. The ends lost 4 bases at V and 9 bases at J; junction bases unmatched: 3. Germline V gene lookup returns CDR1 ENHRY and CDR2 SYGVKD. The DNA of the CDR3 is TGTGCCATCAGTGGACAGGGGGCTGGTGAGCAGTTCTTC. Protein product: CAISGQGAGEQFF.

The J gene is TRBJ2-2, the V gene TRBV5-1; 7 bases agree with TRBD1. The V segment lost 5 bases and the J segment 3 bases; nucleotides outside the gene matches: 4. The CDR3 length is 14 residues. Per germline, CDR1 SGHRS and CDR2 YFSETQ. The CDR3 DNA sequence: TGCGCCAGCAGACGACAGGGAGACACCGGGGAGCTGTTTTTT. It encodes CASRRQGDTGELFF.